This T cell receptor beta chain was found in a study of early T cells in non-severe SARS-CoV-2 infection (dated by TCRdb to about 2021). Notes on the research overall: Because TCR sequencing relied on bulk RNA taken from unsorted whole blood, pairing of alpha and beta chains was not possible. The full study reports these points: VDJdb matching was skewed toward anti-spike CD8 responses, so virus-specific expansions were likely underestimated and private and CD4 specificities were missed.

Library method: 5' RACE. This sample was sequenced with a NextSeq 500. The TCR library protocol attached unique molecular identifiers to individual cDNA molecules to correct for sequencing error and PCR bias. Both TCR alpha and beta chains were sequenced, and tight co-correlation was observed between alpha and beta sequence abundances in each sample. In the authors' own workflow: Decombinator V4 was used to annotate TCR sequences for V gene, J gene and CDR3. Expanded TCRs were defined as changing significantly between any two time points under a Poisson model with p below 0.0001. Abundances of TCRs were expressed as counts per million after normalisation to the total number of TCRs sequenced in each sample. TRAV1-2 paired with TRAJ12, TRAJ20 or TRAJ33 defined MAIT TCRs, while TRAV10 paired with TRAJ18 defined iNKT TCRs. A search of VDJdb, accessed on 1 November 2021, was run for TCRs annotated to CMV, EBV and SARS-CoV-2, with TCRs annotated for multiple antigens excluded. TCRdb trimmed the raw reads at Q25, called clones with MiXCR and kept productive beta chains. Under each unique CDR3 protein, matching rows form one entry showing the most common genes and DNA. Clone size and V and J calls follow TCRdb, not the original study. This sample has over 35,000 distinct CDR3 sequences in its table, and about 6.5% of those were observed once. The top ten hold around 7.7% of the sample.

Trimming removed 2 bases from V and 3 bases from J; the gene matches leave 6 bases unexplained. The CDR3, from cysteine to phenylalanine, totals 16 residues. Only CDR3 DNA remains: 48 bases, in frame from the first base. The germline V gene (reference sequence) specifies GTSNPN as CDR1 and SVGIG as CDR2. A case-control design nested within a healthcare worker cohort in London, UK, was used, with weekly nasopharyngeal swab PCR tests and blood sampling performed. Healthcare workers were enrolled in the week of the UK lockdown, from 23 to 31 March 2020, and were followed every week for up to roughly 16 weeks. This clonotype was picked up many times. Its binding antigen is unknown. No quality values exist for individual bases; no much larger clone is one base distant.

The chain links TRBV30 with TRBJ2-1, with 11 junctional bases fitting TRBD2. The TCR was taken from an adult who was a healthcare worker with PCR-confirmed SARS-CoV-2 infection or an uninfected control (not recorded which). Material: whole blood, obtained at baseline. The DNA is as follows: TGTGCCTGGAGTTGGTCTAGCGGGGGGTTCTACAATGAGCAGTTCTTC. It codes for CAWSWSSGGFYNEQFF.